The clone carrying this T cell receptor (beta chain) was seen more than once but under ten times. This record belongs to a study of blood T cell repertoires in COVID-19. The Seattle patients, enrolled during active infection, were followed longitudinally. Study processing details: Amplification of reference gene primers provided the estimated nucleated cell counts. Generated by immunoSEQ multiplex PCR, the TCRdb table keeps only in-frame clones and is missing some. D and trimming come from the DNA, and the V and J calls and clone size come from that table. Of 250,000 to 350,000 clones listed, around 81% are singletons. Germline assignment: CDR1 SGHKS and CDR2 YYEKEE (reference sequence). This CDR3 spans 16 amino acids. Losses at the gene ends were 0 bases for V and 6 bases for J; bases not matched to a gene: 12.

The source of this sequence is a person aged 65 to 85 with COVID-19, enrolled during active disease. Sequencing used peripheral blood. This chain joins TRBV5-5 and TRBJ2-7; 7 positions match TRBD2. CDR3 sequence reads: CASSLEGGLADVEQYF. For the CDR3, the DNA is TGTGCCAGCAGCTTGGAGGGAGGGCTAGCGGATGTCGAGCAGTACTTC.